What follows are 14 T cell receptor beta chains derived from one specimen sequenced in a study of blood T cells in healthy people across ages. A second roughly 6 to 12 cycle PCR used barcoded and J-beta primers. A single record per CDR3 protein comes from TCRdb applying MiXCR to the 5' RACE reads. The sample contains under 700,000 distinct CDR3 sequences, about 25% of which appear only once. The sample was also linked to a second study, of T cells of mothers and their children.

Sequencing input: blood. Receptors originate from a boy younger than 18 in good health.

The chain links TRBV4-2 to TRBJ2-7; TRBD2 matches 8 bases. The CDR3 runs 18 residues. The V and J ends lost 1 base and 1 base, in that order; junction bases with no gene match: 12. Germline V gene data show CDR1 as LGHNA and CDR2 as YNFKEQ. The CDR3 region is CASSQVSSGSIGSYEQYF. The CDR3 DNA reads as TGTGCCAGCAGCCAAGTCTCAAGCGGGAGTATTGGTTCCTACGAGCAGTACTTC.

The rearrangement uses TRBV20-1 and TRBJ1-2; D remains ambiguous. Deletions cut 1 base from V and 1 base from J, with 7 bases between. The length of the CDR3 is 13 residues. Per germline, CDR1 DFQATT and CDR2 SNEGSKA (reference sequence). CDR3 region: CSARAHNNYGYTF. CDR3 bases: TGCAGTGCTAGAGCGCACAATAACTATGGCTACACCTTC.

V is TRBV6-4 and J is TRBJ2-7; D is unclear. Trimming shortened V by 4 bases and J by 7 bases, and 17 bases separated the two germline ends. The CDR3 is 14 amino acids. In germline, CDR1 is MRHNA, CDR2 SNTAGT. The CDR3 region is CASSVKDGTGEQYF. CDR3 nucleotides: TGTGCCAGCAGTGTTAAGGATGGTACGGGTGAGCAGTACTTC.

This clonotype has ten or more counts. The rearrangement links TRBV9 to TRBJ1-5, with D tentatively TRBD1 (5 bases). Trimming pared 0 bases from V and 5 bases from J, leaving 6 bases between. This CDR3 has 13 residues. Germline V gives CDR1 SGDLS, CDR2 YYNGEE. This CDR3 reads CASSVATDQPQHF. The CDR3 nucleotides read TGTGCCAGCAGCGTAGCGACAGATCAGCCCCAGCATTTT.

The chain employs TRBV5-1 and TRBJ2-1, with D uncertain. CDR1 and CDR2 from the germline V gene are SGHRS and YFSETQ. CDR3 length: 12 amino acids. Trimming pared 7 bases from V and 7 bases from J, leaving 12 bases between. The CDR3 spells CASENRRNEQFF. CDR3 coding DNA: TGCGCCAGCGAAAATAGAAGGAATGAGCAGTTCTTC.

The rearrangement joins TRBV20-1 to TRBJ2-3; D ambiguous. Germline loops: CDR1 DFQATT, CDR2 SNEGSKA (reference sequence). V lost 5 bases to trimming and J lost 5 bases, with 14 bases between them. The CDR3 runs to 13 residues. The CDR3 spells CSASRPEIDTQYF. The CDR3 DNA is TGCAGTGCTTCCCGACCGGAGATAGATACGCAGTATTTT.

This clonotype was observed at least ten times. This CDR3 is CASTKGGGHVQETQYF. The DNA for the CDR3 is TGTGCCAGCACAAAAGGCGGGGGGCATGTCCAAGAGACCCAGTACTTC. The rearrangement links TRBV28 to TRBJ2-5, with TRBD2 identical over 8 bases. Germline CDR1 is MDHEN and CDR2 is SYDVKM. The CDR3 contains 16 residues. V shed 7 bases, J shed 1 base, and the junction held 11 bases outside the gene matches.

This clonotype was found a few times. V usage is TRBV4-3 and J usage is TRBJ2-1; no firm D call. The CDR3 runs 16 residues. Germline CDR1 is LGHNA and CDR2 is YSLEER. The V end was cut by 0 bases, the J end by 0 bases, with 9 bases between. CDR3 in amino acids: CASSQEAWSSYNEQFF. CDR3 coding DNA: TGCGCCAGCAGCCAAGAAGCCTGGAGCTCCTACAATGAGCAGTTCTTC.

This rearrangement joins TRBV5-1 to TRBJ2-7; 10 nucleotides agree with TRBD1. Unmatched junction bases numbered 4, after V lost 0 bases and J lost 7 bases. In germline, CDR1 is SGHRS, CDR2 YFSETQ. This CDR3 spans 14 amino acids. The CDR3: CASSLDRTGGEQYF. The CDR3 DNA reads TGCGCCAGCAGCTTGGACCGGACAGGGGGAGAGCAGTACTTC. The full variable domain, completed using reference TRBV5-1 and TRBJ2-7, is KAGVTQTPRYLIKTRGQQVTLSCSPISGHRSVSWYQQTPGQGLQFLFEYFSETQRNKGNFPGRFSGRQFSNSRSEMNVSTLELGDSALYLCASSLDRTGGEQYFGPGTRLTVT.

The chain has TRBV4-1 and TRBJ1-1; no clear D gene. The V gene lost 1 base and the J gene lost 0 bases, with 12 bases spanning the gap. The CDR3 contains 16 residues. The germline gives CDR1 MGHRA, CDR2 YSYEKL. CDR3 sequence reads: CASSQGVIIMNTEAFF. CDR3 DNA: TGCGCCAGCAGCCAAGGGGTTATAATCATGAACACTGAAGCTTTCTTT.

The V call is TRBV28, the J call TRBJ2-1; possibly TRBD2 for D (5 bases). The CDR3 consists of 11 residues. CDR1 and CDR2 (germline): MDHEN, SYDVKM. The germline V and J ends were trimmed by 3 bases and 12 bases, with 9 bases remaining between them. CDR3 coding DNA: TGTGCCAGCAGTTTCCTAGGAGGGCAGTTCTTC. Translation gives CASSFLGGQFF.

The chain combines TRBV7-9 with TRBJ1-3; D remains ambiguous. With 5 bases removed from V and 5 bases from J, the gap between germline ends came to 10 bases. CDR1 SEHNR and CDR2 FQNEAQ come from the germline V gene (reference sequence). The CDR3 is made up of 13 amino acids. DNA of the CDR3: TGTGCCAGCAGCCCCGACCCGAGAAACACCATATATTTT. This encodes CASSPDPRNTIYF.

J is TRBJ2-5 and V is TRBV6-5; 9 bases line up with TRBD2. CDR3 size: 19 residues. J was trimmed by 4 bases and V by 2 bases; bases with no gene match: 17. Germline CDR1 MNHEY, CDR2 SVGAGI. CDR3 sequence: CASSYDPPFASGEGETQYF. The CDR3 DNA sequence: TGTGCCAGCAGTTACGACCCCCCATTTGCTAGCGGGGAGGGAGAGACCCAGTACTTC.

In this sample, this clonotype turned up a few times. The chain links TRBV15 to TRBJ2-7; TRBD1 or TRBD2 may be the D gene (5 bases each). The CDR3 contains 14 residues. Trimming removed 7 bases from V and 3 bases from J, with 16 bases in between. The germline gives CDR1 LNHNV, CDR2 YYDKDF (reference sequence). In DNA, the CDR3 is TGTGCCACCAAGATCGGGGCCGGGCGCTACGAGCAGTACTTC. It encodes CATKIGAGRYEQYF.